This T cell receptor (beta chain) was captured by sequencing in a study of cytomegalovirus exposure and HLA in healthy donors. Both 60 Vbeta primers and 13 Jbeta primers went into the PCR. The assay was immunoSEQ multiplex PCR, and TCRdb's table has in-frame clones only and misses some. The table has 150,000 to 200,000 clones, over 80% seen once; the top ten hold over 1.5%. The J segment lost 4 bases and the V segment lost 6 bases, leaving 12 bases of the junction unmatched. The length of the CDR3 is 15 residues. Germline loops: CDR1 SQVTM, CDR2 ANQGSEA. The TCR originated in a man over 45 in good health and CMV-seronegative. What was sequenced was PBMCs. The genes are TRBV29-1 and TRBJ1-2; TRBD1 matches 9 bases. The CDR3 bases are TGCAGCGTCCCCAGTGGGACAGGGCGAGGCTATGGCTACACCTTC. This sequence encodes CSVPSGTGRGYGYTF. The whole variable domain, filled in from reference TRBV29-1 and TRBJ1-2, reads SAVISQKPSRDICQRGTSLTIQCQVDSQVTMMFWYRQQPGQSLTLIATANQGSEATYESGFVIDKFPISRPNLTFSTLTVSNMSPEDSSIYLCSVPSGTGRGYGYTFGSGTRLTVV.